This T cell receptor beta chain is from a study of blood T cells in healthy people across ages. It was with a sample-barcoded 5' primer and a J-beta primer mix that a second PCR of roughly 7 to 12 cycles was run. TCRdb fed the 5' RACE reads into MiXCR, producing one record per CDR3 protein. The sample shows fewer than 800,000 distinct CDR3 sequences, approximately 25% of them seen only once. The V end lost 5 bases, the J end lost 11 bases, and 15 bases lay between the germline ends. Germline lookup yields CDR1 SQVTM and CDR2 ANQGSEA. The CDR3 totals 11 residues. The same data also went into a second study, on T cells of mothers and their children.

The origin of this receptor is a boy aged 10-17 years in good health. The sequencing input was blood. This chain links TRBV29-1 with TRBJ1-2; D unclear. The CDR3 protein is CSVPEREGYTF. In DNA form, the CDR3 reads TGCAGCGTTCCTGAGAGGGAAGGGTACACCTTC.